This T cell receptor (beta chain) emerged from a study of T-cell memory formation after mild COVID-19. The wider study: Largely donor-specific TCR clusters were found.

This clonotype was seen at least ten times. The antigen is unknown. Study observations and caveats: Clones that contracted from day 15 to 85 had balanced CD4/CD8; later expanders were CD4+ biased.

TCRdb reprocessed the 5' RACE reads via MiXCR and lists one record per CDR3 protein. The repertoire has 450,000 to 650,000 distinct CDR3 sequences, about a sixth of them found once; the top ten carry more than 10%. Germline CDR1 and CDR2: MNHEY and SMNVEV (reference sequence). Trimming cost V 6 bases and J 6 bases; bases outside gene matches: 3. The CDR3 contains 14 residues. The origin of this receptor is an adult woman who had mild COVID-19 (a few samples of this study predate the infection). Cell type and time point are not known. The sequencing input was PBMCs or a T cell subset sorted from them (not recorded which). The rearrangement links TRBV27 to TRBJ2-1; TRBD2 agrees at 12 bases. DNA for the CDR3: TGTGCCAGCAGAGGACTAGCGGGGACCAATGAGCAGTTCTTC. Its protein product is CASRGLAGTNEQFF.